A single sample gave rise to the 5 T cell receptor delta chains below, sequenced in a study of γδ T cells in repeated Plasmodium falciparum infection. Vgamma9/Vdelta2+ and Vdelta2-negative gammadelta T cells were flow-sorted from PBMC for bulk sequencing. TCRdb re-called clones from the multiplex PCR reads via CATT. The table records about 93,000 delta-chain clones, over 0.75% of them present only once. Sequenced input: gamma-delta T cells from blood. These receptors were taken from a pool of human donors (malaria-infected and uninfected, not separated).

This clone was observed a handful of times. TCRdb's protein for this DNA is that of a much larger clone and differs from the translation at residue 18, likely a read error; the protein shown is the DNA translation. The V and J genes are TRAV36/DV7 and TRDJ1; D assignment may be TRDD2 or TRDD3 (6 bases each). The CDR3 covers 24 residues. Trimming left V 0 bases short and J 0 bases short, with 39 bases between. CDR1 is VTNFRS, CDR2 LTSSGIE, per germline (reference sequence). The CDR3 nucleotides are TGTGCTGTGGAGGTTCAGAATCCTACCCCGGCCTTGATGGGGGTCTATATGCACACCGATAAACTCATCTTT. Translated: CAVEVQNPTPALMGVYMHTDKLIF. The full variable domain, its missing parts supplied by reference TRAV36/DV7 and TRDJ1, is EDKVVQSPLSLVVHEGDTVTLNCSYEVTNFRSLLWYKQEKKAPTFLFMLTSSGIEKKSGRLSSILDKKELSSILNITATQTGDSAIYLCAVEVQNPTPALMGVYMHTDKLIFGKGTRVTVEP.

By share, this clone counts as medium-sized. This chain uses TRDV2 with TRDJ1, with 8 nucleotides matching TRDD3. Per the germline V gene, CDR1 is GEAIGNYY and CDR2 is EKD. This CDR3 has 23 amino acids. The trim removed 3 bases at V and 2 bases at J, leaving 31 bases unmatched. CDR3 nucleotides: TGTGCCTGTGACTCTGAGGGGGATAAAAGAGAGGTTTTGGGATCTAGTCGTACCGATAAACTCATCTTT. Residues: CACDSEGDKREVLGSSRTDKLIF.

This clone was counted only a few times. The TCRdb record carries a much larger clone's protein, which differs from this DNA's translation at residue 9; a read error is the likely cause, and the protein listed here is the DNA translation. This chain uses TRDV2 with TRDJ3; 8 bases are shared with TRDD3. TCRdb leaves out the J gene; it was filled in here by matching the DNA to germline. The junction had 9 bases not matched to a gene; V was cut back by 3 bases and J by 0 bases. The CDR3 is 19 amino acids. Germline CDR1 reads GEAIGNYY; CDR2 reads EKD. The DNA for the CDR3 is TGTGCCTGTGACCGGGGGATAGGGCGCATCTCCTGGGACACCCGACAGATGTTTTTC. Encoded protein: CACDRGIGRISWDTRQMFF.

Concerning this clone itself: This DNA's translation and the protein TCRdb lists, from a much larger clone, do not match at residue 12, likely due to a read error; the protein shown is translated from the DNA. This chain uses TRDV1 with TRDJ1; a possible D gene is TRDD3 (6 bases). In the absence of a J gene in TCRdb, the DNA was matched to germline to assign it here. CDR1 is TSWWSYY and CDR2 is QGS in the germline V gene. Trimming stripped 4 bases from V and 3 bases from J, with 36 bases between. The CDR3 contains 22 residues. The chain's CDR3 is CALGGPSYTKKGMKGIPDKLIF. CDR3 DNA: TGTGCTCTTGGGGGTCCTTCGTATACAAAAAAGGGCATGAAGGGGATTCCCGATAAACTCATCTTT.

This clone was seen a handful of times. For this DNA, TCRdb reports the protein of a much larger clone, which diverges at residue 14, most likely from a read error; the protein presented here is translated directly from the DNA. The chain carries TRDV1 and TRDJ1; D is perhaps TRDD3 (6 bases). V lost 0 bases and J lost 11, with 28 bases in between. The germline V gene encodes CDR1 TSWWSYY and CDR2 QGS. The CDR3 totals 18 residues. CDR3 DNA: TGTGCTCTTGGGGAACTCAGTAATGCTCCCAGATACTGGGTGGGCCTCATCTTT. Protein product: CALGELSNAPRYWVGLIF.